This T cell receptor (beta chain) was profiled in a study of cytomegalovirus exposure and HLA in healthy donors. Germline trimming cut 1 base from V and 5 bases from J; bases unmatched to any gene: 13. The germline V gene has CDR1 SGHTA and CDR2 FQGNSA. This CDR3 has 19 residues. Regarding donors, all were healthy bone marrow donors. PCR involved 60 Vbeta and 13 Jbeta primers. Assay used: immunoSEQ multiplex PCR; TCRdb lists only in-frame clones, some missing. This repertoire shows about 36,000 clones, 60% to 75% found once; its top ten account for over 6.5%. Sample: PBMCs. This TCR derives from a man between 25 and 39 years old in good health and CMV-seronegative. The rearrangement uses TRBV7-2 and TRBJ2-5; 13 bases are a match to TRBD2. The CDR3 loop is CASSLVTVRRTSGGETQYF. CDR3 nucleotide sequence: TGTGCCAGCAGCTTAGTGACGGTTAGGAGGACTAGCGGGGGTGAGACCCAGTACTTC.